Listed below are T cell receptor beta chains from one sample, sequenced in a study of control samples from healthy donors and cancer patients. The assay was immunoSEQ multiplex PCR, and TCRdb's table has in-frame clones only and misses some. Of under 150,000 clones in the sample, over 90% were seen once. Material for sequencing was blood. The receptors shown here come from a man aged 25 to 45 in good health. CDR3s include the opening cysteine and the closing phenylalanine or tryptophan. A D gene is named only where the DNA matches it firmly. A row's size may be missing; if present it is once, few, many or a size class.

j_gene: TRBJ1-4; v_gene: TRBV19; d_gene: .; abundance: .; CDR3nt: TGTGCCAGTAGTATGACAACAACTAATGAAAAACTGTTTTTT; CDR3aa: CASSMTTTNEKLFF
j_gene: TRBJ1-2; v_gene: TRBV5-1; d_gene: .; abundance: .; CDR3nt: TGCGCCAGCAGCTTGTCGGACATCAACTATGGCTACACCTTC; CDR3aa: CASSLSDINYGYTF
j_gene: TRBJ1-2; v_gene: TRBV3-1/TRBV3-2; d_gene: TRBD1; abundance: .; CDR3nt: TGTGCCAGCAGCCGGGACAGGGGAAGCGGCTACACCTTC; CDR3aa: CASSRDRGSGYTF
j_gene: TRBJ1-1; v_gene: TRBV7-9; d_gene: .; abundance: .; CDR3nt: TGTGCCAGCAGCCTTACTAGTAGGGGCGCTGAAGCTTTCTTT; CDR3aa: CASSLTSRGAEAFF
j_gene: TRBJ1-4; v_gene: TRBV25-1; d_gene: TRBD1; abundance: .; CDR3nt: TGTGCCAGCAGTGAAGCCCCGGGACAGGGGAATAATGAAAAACTGTTTTTT; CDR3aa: CASSEAPGQGNNEKLFF
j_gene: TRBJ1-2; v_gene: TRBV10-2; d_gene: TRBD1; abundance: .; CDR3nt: TGCGCCAGTCGGACAGGTTCTAACTATGGCTACACCTTC; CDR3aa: CASRTGSNYGYTF
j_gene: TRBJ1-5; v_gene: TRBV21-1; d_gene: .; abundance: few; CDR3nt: .; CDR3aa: CASSKEVGRGNQPQHF
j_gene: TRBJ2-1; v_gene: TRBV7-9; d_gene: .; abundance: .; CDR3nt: TGTGCCAGCAGCGCCGGGACTCTGCCCTACAATGAGCAGTTCTTC; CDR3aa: CASSAGTLPYNEQFF
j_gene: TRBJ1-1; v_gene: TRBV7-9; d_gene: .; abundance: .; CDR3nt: TGTGCCAGCAGCCCCAAGGGAGTGAACACTGAAGCTTTCTTT; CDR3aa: CASSPKGVNTEAFF
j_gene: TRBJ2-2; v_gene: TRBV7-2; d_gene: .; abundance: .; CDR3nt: TGTGCCAGCAGCTTAGTGGGTATCGGGGAGCTGTTTTTT; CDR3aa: CASSLVGIGELFF
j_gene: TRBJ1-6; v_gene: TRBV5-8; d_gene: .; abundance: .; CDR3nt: TGTGCCAGCAAGTTGAGCTCCTATAATTCACCCCTCCACTTT; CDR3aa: CASKLSSYNSPLHF
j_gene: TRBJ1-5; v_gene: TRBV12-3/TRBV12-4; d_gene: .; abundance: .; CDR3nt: TGTGCCAGCAGTTTAAAGGGAGGACAGCCCCAGCATTTT; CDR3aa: CASSLKGGQPQHF
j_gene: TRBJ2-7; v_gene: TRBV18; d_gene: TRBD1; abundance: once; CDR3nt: TGTGCCAGCTCACCCAGGACAGGGCAAGAGCAGTACTTC; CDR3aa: CASSPRTGQEQYF
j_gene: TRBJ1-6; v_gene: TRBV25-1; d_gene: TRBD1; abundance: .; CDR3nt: TGTGCCAGCAGAGGACAGGCCCAAAATTCACCCCTCCACTTT; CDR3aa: CASRGQAQNSPLHF
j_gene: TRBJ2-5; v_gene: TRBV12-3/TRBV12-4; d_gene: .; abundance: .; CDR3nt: TGTGCCAGCAGTAAGACAGCTCAAGAGACCCAGTACTTC; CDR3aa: CASSKTAQETQYF
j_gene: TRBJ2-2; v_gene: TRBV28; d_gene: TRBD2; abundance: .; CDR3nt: TGTGCCAGCAGTTTAAAGCGGGGGGGCCGGTGGACCGGGGAGCTGTTTTTT; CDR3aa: CASSLKRGGRWTGELFF
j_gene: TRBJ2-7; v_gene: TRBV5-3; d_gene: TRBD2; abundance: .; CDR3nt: TGTGTCAGAAGCTGTAAAAGGACTAGCGGGGCGGGGGAGCAGTACTTC; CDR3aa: CVRSCKRTSGAGEQYF
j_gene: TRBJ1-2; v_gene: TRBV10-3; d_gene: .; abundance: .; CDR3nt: TGTGCCATCAGTGCGGGGGATCTCTATGGCTACACCTTC; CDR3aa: CAISAGDLYGYTF
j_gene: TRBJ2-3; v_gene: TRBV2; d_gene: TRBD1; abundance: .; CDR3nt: TGTGCCAGCAGTGGACGGGACAGGGCGCAGTATTTT; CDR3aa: CASSGRDRAQYF
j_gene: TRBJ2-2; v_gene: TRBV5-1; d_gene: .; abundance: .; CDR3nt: TGCGCCAGCAGCCCGTTCGGCCGAGACACCGGGGAGCTGTTTTTT; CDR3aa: CASSPFGRDTGELFF
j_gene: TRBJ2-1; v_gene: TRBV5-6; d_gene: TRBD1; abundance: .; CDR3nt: TGTGCCAGCAGTCGAACAGGGGCCCCGGGGAATGAGCAGTTCTTC; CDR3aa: CASSRTGAPGNEQFF
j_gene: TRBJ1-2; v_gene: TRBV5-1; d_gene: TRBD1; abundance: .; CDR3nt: TGCGCCAGCAGCTTGACAGGGGGGTATCCCGGCTACACCTTC; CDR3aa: CASSLTGGYPGYTF
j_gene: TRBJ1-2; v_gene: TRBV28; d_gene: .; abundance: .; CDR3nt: TGTGCCAGCAGGGGCCCGGGACGACGAAGCGAGCAAGGGCAACGAGGATTATATGGCTACACCTTC; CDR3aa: CASRGPGRRSEQGQRGLYGYTF
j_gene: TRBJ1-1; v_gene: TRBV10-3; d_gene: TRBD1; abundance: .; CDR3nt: TGTGCCATCAGTGAGCGGGGACAGGAGTGGACTGAAGCTTTCTTT; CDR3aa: CAISERGQEWTEAFF
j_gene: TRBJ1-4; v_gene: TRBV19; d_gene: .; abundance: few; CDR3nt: TGTGCCAGTAGTCCCTCTATGACTCACGGCGAAAAACTGTTTTTT; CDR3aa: CASSPSMTHGEKLFF
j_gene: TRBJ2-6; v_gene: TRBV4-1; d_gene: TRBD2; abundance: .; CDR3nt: TGCGCCAGCAGCCAAGAAGGCGGGGGGTACTCTGGGGCCAACGTCCTGACTTTC; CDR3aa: CASSQEGGGYSGANVLTF
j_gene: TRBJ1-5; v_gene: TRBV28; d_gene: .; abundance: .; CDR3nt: TGTGCCAGCAGATCCCCTGGGAAGAGCCAGCCCCAGCATTTT; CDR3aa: CASRSPGKSQPQHF
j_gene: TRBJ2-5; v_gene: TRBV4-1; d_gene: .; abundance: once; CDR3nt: TGCGCCAACCATGAGGTGACCCAGTACTTC; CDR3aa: CANHEVTQYF
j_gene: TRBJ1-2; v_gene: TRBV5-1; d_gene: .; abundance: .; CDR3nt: TGCGCCAAGTACGCCGGCTCCCTTGGGGGCTATGGCTACACCTTC; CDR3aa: CAKYAGSLGGYGYTF
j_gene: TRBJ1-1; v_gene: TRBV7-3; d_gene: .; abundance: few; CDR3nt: TGTGCCAGCAGGTCCAGAATACCGAACACTGAAGCTTTCTTT; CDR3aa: CASRSRIPNTEAFF
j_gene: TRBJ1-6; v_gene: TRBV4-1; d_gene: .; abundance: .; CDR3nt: TGCGCCAGCAGCCAAGCCGGGACAAGGAGTACCGATTCACCCCTCCACTTT; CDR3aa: CASSQAGTRSTDSPLHF
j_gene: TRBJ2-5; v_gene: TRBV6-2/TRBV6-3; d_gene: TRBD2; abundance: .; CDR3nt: TGTGCCAGCAGTTCTCCTTTAGCGGGGGGGCACCAAGAGACCCAGTACTTC; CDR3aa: CASSSPLAGGHQETQYF
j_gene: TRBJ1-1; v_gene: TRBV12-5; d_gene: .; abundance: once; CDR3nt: TGTGCTAGTGGTTTGATAACAGGAAGGATAACTGAAGCTTTCTTT; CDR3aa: CASGLITGRITEAFF
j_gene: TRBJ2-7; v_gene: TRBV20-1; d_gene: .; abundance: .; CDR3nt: TGCAGTGCTAGAGCGGGCGAGCAGTACTTC; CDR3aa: CSARAGEQYF
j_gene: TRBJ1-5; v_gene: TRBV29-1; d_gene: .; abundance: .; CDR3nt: TGCAGCGTGATAGAGGGTAGTCAGCCCCAGCATTTT; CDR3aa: CSVIEGSQPQHF
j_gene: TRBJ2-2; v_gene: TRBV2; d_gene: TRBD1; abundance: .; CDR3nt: TGTGCCAGACAGGGACAGGGGGTCGCCGGGGAGCTGTTTTTT; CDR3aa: CARQGQGVAGELFF
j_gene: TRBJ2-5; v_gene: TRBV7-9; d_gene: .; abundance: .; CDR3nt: TGTGCCAGCAGCTTAGCAGGGGTGGGGGAGACCCAGTACTTC; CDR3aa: CASSLAGVGETQYF
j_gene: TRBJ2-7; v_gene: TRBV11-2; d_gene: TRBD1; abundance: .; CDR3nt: TGTGCCAGCTCGAAATCTGGGACAGCGAGCTACGAGCAGTACTTC; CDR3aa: CASSKSGTASYEQYF
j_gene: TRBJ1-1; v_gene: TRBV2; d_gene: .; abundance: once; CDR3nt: TGTGCCAGCCGGGAAGGGAGGGGCACTGAAGCTTTCTTT; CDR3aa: CASREGRGTEAFF
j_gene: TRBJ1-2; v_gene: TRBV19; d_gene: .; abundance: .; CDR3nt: TGTGCCAGTAGTATTAGATGGGACTCAGCAGTCGGGGGCTACACCTTC; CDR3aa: CASSIRWDSAVGGYTF
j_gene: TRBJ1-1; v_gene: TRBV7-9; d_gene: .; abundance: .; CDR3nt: TGTGCCAGCAGCTCAGGACTAATGAACACTGAAGCTTTCTTT; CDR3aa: CASSSGLMNTEAFF
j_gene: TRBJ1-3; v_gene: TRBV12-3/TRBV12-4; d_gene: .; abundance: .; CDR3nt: TGTGCCAGCAGTTTCTCGGACACCATATATTTT; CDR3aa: CASSFSDTIYF
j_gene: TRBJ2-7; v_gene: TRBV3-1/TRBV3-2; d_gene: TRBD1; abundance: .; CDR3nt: TGTGCCAGCAGCCGAGGGACAGGTTCAACCTACGAGCAGTACTTC; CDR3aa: CASSRGTGSTYEQYF
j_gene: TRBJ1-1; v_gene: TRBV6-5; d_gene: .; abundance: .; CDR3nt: TGTGCCAGCATCGGAGGGACTCGGTTCCCCACTGAAGCTTTCTTT; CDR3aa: CASIGGTRFPTEAFF
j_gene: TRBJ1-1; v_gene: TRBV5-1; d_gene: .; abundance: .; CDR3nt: TGCGCCAGCAGCTTGAGTGGGACTGAAGCTTTCTTT; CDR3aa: CASSLSGTEAFF